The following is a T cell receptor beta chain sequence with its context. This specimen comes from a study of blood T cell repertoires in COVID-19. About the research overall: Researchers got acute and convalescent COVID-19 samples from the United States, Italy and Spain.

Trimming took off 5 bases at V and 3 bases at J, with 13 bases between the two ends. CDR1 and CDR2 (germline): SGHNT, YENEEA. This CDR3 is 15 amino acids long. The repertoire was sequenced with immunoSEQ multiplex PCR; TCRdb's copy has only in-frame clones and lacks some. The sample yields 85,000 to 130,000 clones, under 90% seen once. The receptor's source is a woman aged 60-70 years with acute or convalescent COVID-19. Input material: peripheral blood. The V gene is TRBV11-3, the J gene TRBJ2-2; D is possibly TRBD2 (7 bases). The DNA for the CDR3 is TGTGCCAGCAGCCCCGGCGGGGGCGACACCGGGGAGCTGTTTTTT. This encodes CASSPGGGDTGELFF.